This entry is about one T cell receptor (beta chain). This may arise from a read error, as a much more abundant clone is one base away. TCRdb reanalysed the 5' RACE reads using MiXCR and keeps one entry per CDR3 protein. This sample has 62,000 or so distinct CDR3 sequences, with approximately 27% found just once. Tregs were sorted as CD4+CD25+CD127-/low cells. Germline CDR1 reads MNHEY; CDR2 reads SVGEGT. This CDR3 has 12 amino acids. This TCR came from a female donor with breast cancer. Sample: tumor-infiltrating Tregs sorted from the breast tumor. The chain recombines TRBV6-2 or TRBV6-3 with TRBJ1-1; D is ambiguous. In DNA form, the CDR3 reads TGTGCCAGCATGACCGTGAACACTGAAGCTTCCTTT. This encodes CASMTVNTEASF.